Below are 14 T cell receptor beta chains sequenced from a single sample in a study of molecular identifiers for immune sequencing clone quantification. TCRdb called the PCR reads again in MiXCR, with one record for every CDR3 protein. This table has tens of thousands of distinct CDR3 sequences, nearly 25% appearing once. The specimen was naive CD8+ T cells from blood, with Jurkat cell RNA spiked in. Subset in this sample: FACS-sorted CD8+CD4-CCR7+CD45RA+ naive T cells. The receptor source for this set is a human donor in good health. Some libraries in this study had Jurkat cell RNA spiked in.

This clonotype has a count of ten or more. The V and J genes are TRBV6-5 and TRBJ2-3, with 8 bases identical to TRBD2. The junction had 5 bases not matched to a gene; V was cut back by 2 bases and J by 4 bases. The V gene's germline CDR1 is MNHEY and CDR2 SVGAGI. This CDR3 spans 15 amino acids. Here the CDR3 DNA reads TGTGCCAGCAGTTACCCGGGAGGGCCCCCAGATACGCAGTATTTT. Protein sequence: CASSYPGGPPDTQYF.

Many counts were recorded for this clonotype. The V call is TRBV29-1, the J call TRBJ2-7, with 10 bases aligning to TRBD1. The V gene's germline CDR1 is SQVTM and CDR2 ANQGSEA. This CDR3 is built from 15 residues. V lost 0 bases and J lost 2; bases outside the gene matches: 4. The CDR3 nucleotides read TGCAGCGTTGAAGACGGGACAGGGGTACCCTACGAGCAGTACTTC. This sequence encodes CSVEDGTGVPYEQYF.

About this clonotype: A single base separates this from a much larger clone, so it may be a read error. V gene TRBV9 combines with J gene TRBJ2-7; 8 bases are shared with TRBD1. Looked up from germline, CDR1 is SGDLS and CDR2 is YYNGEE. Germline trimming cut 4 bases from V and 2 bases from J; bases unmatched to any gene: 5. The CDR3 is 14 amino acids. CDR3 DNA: TGTGCCAGCAGCCCCTGGGACAGGACCTACGAGCAGTACTTC. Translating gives CASSPWDRTYEQYF. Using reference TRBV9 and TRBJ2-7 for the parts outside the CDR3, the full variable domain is DSGVTQTPKHLITATGQRVTLRCSPRSGDLSVYWYQQSLDQGLQFLIQYYNGEERAKGNILERFSAQQFPDLHSELNLSSLELGDSALYFCASSPWDRTYEQYFGPGTRLTVT.

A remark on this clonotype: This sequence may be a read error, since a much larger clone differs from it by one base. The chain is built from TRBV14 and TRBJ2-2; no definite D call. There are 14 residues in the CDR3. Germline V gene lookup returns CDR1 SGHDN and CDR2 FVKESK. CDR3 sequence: CANSQVQGPGELFF. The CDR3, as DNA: TGTGCCAACAGCCAAGTACAAGGACCCGGGGAGCTGTTTTTT. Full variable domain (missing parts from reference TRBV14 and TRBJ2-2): EAGVTQFPSHSVIEKGQTVTLRCDPISGHDNLYWYRRVMGKEIKFLLHFVKESKQDESGMPNNRFLAERTGGTYSTLKVQPAELEDSGVYFCANSQVQGPGELFFGEGSRLTVL.

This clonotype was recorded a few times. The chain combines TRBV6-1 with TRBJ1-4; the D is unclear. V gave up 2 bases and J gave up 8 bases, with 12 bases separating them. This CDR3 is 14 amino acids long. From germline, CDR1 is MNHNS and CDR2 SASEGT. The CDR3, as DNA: TGTGCCAGCAGTGAAATGGGCATTGACGAAAAACTGTTTTTT. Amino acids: CASSEMGIDEKLFF.

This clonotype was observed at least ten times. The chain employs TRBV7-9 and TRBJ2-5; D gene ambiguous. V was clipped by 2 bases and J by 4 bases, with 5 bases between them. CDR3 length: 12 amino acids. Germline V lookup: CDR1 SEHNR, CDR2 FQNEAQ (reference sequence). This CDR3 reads CASSLRVETQYF. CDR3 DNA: TGTGCCAGCAGCTTAAGGGTAGAGACCCAGTACTTC.

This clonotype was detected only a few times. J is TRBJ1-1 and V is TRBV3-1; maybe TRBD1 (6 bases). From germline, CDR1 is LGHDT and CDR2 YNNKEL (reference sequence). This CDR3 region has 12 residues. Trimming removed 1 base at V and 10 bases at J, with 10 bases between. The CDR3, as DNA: TGTGCCAGCAGCCAAGGGACAGTCGGAGCTTTCTTT. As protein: CASSQGTVGAFF.

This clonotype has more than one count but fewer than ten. The CDR3 bases are TGTGCCAGCAGTTTATCAATTTATCAGCCCCAGCATTTT. Protein: CASSLSIYQPQHF. V is TRBV27 and J is TRBJ1-5; no reliable D call. CDR3 size: 13 residues. In germline, CDR1 is MNHEY, CDR2 SMNVEV (reference sequence). Trimming took off 0 bases at V and 5 bases at J, with 5 bases between the two ends.

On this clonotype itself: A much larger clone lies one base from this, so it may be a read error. CDR3: CASSMNNIQYF. The CDR3 region has the DNA TGTGCCAGCAGTATGAATAACATTCAGTACTTC. This chain links TRBV6-2 or TRBV6-3 with TRBJ2-4; D gene uncertain. This CDR3 has 11 residues. Between the trimmed V and J ends, which lost 5 bases and 7 bases, there was a span of 6 bases. Germline CDR1 is MNHEY and CDR2 is SVGEGT.

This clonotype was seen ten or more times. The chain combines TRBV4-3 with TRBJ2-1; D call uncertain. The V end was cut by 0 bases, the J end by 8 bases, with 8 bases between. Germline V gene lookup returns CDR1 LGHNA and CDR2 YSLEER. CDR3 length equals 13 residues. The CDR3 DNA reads TGCGCCAGCAGCCAAGATACCGAGGATGAGCAGTTCTTC. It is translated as CASSQDTEDEQFF.

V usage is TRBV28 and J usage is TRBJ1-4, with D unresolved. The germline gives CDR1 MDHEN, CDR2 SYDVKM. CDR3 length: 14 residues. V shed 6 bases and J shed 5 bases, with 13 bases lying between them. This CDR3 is CASSPLAGNEKLFF. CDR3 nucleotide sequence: TGTGCCAGCAGCCCCTTGGCGGGGAATGAAAAACTGTTTTTT.

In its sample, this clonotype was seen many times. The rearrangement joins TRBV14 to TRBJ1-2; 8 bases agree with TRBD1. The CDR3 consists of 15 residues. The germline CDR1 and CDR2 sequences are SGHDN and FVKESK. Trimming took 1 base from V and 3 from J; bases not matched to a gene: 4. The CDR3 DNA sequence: TGTGCCAGCAGCCAAGTTCCAGGGGGCTACTATGGCTACACCTTC. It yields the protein CASSQVPGGYYGYTF.

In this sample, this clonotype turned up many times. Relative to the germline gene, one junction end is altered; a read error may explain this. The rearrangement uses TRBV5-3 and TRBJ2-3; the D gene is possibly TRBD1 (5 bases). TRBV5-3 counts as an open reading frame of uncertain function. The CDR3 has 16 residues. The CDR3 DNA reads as TGTGCCAGCAGCTTGGGTTGGACATCAGAGGCAGATACGCAGTATTTT. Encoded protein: CASSLGWTSEADTQYF.

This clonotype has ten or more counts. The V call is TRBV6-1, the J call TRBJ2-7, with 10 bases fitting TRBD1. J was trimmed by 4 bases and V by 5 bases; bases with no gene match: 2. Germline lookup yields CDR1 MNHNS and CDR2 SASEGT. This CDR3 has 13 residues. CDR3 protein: CASSRDRGYEQYF. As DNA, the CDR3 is TGTGCCAGCAGTAGGGACAGGGGTTACGAGCAGTACTTC.